Below, 5 T cell receptor beta chains from the same sample are listed, as sequenced in a study of T-cell memory formation after mild COVID-19. In TCRdb, the 5' RACE reads were re-called with MiXCR into one record per CDR3 protein. The sample yields 350,000 or so distinct CDR3 sequences, about 21% seen once. The sequenced material came from PBMCs or a T cell subset sorted from them (not recorded which). These TCRs come from an adult woman who had mild COVID-19 (a few samples of this study predate the infection). Cell type and time point are not known.

The CDR3: CAWSTGTLSTYEQYF. The CDR3 DNA sequence: TGTGCCTGGAGTACCGGGACACTATCCACCTACGAGCAGTACTTC. The J gene is TRBJ2-7, the V gene TRBV30, with D maybe TRBD1 (6 bases). The CDR3 is made up of 15 amino acids. Trimming pared 2 bases from V and 2 bases from J, leaving 16 bases between. Germline-derived CDR1 and CDR2 are GTSNPN and SVGIG (reference sequence).

The genes are TRBV4-1 and TRBJ1-5, with D maybe TRBD1 (5 bases). The germline V and J ends were trimmed by 2 bases and 0 bases, with 11 bases remaining between them. The CDR3 has 16 residues. CDR1 is MGHRA and CDR2 is YSYEKL in the germline V gene. The CDR3: CASSQPTDSSNQPQHF. The DNA for the CDR3 is TGCGCCAGCAGCCAACCCACCGACAGTAGCAATCAGCCCCAGCATTTT.

This clonotype turned up a few times. CDR3 coding DNA: TGTGCCAGCTCACCACCGTTCGGTGACGGTACGGATGAGCAGTTCTTC. Its translation is CASSPPFGDGTDEQFF. This sequence joins TRBV18 and TRBJ2-1; D is unclear. With 0 bases removed from V and 8 bases from J, the gap between germline ends came to 17 bases. Germline V gene data show CDR1 as KGHSH and CDR2 as LQKENI. The CDR3 is made up of 16 amino acids.

This clonotype was seen only a few times. J is TRBJ2-1 and V is TRBV4-1, with 7 bases lining up with TRBD2. Germline trimming cut 3 bases from V and 4 bases from J; bases unmatched to any gene: 9. Germline assignment: CDR1 MGHRA and CDR2 YSYEKL. The CDR3 is 16 residues long. CDR3 bases: TGCGCCAGCAGCCAGAGTGGACTAGACCCTTACAATGAGCAGTTCTTC. Protein: CASSQSGLDPYNEQFF.

This clonotype has a count of ten or more. The chain is built from TRBV9 and TRBJ2-7; 7 bases line up with TRBD1. V was pared by 2 bases and J by 2 bases, with 7 bases of the junction left unmatched. This CDR3 comprises 15 residues. Germline loops: CDR1 SGDLS, CDR2 YYNGEE. The CDR3 nucleotides read TGTGCCAGCAGCGTCGCATCGGGACAGACCTACGAGCAGTACTTC. Its protein product is CASSVASGQTYEQYF.